The clone carrying this TCR beta chain was observed many times. The antigen remains unidentified. These data come from a study of CD8 T cells in ankylosing spondylitis. Study conclusions and caveats: For ankylosing spondylitis blood, a TCR beta motif of fewer than 10 highly homologous variants appeared characteristic. Earlier reports found some motif variants in synovial fluid and blood in reactive arthritis.

Library preparation for TCR beta used quantitative 5'-RACE with molecular barcodes. TCRdb recomputed calls from the 5' RACE reads with MiXCR, one row per CDR3 protein. The table lists 700,000 to 1,000,000 distinct CDR3 sequences, 12% of them singletons, with under 0.6% in the top ten. The CDR3 is made up of 15 amino acids. Germline V lookup: CDR1 ENHRY, CDR2 SYGVKD. V was shortened by 3 bases and J by 3 bases, with 11 bases between the two germline ends. Sequencing used blood, either unsorted or a sorted T cell fraction (not recorded which). This sequence joins TRBV10-3 and TRBJ2-2; D uncertain. The TCR was taken from a male donor with ankylosing spondylitis. The CDR3 reads CAISDGWADTGELFF. The DNA for the CDR3 is TGTGCCATCAGTGATGGATGGGCTGACACCGGGGAGCTGTTTTTT.